This TCR beta chain came from a study of a mutant IDH1 vaccine in newly diagnosed glioma. Germline loops: CDR1 MNHNS, CDR2 SASEGT. The CDR3 spans 14 residues. With V trimmed by 4 bases and J by 4 bases, 2 bases remained unmatched. Produced via immunoSEQ multiplex PCR; TCRdb's table is partial and in-frame only. The top ten clones hold about 2.5% of a sample with 50,000 to 75,000 clones, 91% of them seen once. Time point: baseline, week 1 (first vaccination visit). Treatment noted: pre-vaccination baseline after standard-of-care therapy. Donor diagnoses consisted of new WHO grade 3 or 4 IDH1-mutant, ATRX-lost astrocytomas. A remark on this clone: Its matching antigen is unknown.

Findings and caveats of the study: Pseudoprogression seemed unrelated to changes in top peripheral T cell clonotypes.

This sample comprised PBMCs, obtained from a glioma patient treated with radiotherapy, temozolomide or both. The rearrangement links TRBV6-1 to TRBJ2-7; TRBD2 matches 12 bases. The TCR comes from a man aged 45-65 years with glioma. CDR3 sequence: CASSGLAGVYEQYF. The CDR3 bases are TGTGCCAGCAGTGGACTAGCGGGAGTTTACGAGCAGTACTTC.